The next 22 T cell receptor beta chains were all read from a single sample in a study of T cells in Graves' hyperthyroidism and ophthalmopathy. The investigators amplified TCR beta CDR3 regions from RNA transcripts. During a first-round RT-PCR of the TCR CDR3, the HTBI primer set was used. From the multiplex PCR reads, TCRdb called clonotypes with MiXCR, one entry per CDR3 protein. This table has about 540,000 distinct CDR3 sequences, approximately 44% appearing once. Sequenced: peripheral blood or thyroid tissue (not recorded which). The source of these receptors is a woman aged 18 to 35 with Graves' hyperthyroidism.

This clonotype appeared many times. The rearrangement joins TRBV19 to TRBJ2-7, with D tentatively TRBD1 (6 bases). V lost 11 bases and J lost 3, with 14 bases in between. The CDR3 is 12 amino acids. CDR1 LNHDA and CDR2 SQIVND come from the germline V gene (reference sequence). CDR3 sequence: CAGGRLSYEQYF. CDR3 coding DNA: TGTGCCGGGGGCAGGTTGAGCTACGAGCAGTACTTC.

The chain recombines TRBV5-5 with TRBJ1-5; TRBD1 is a possible D gene (5 bases). Germline assignment: CDR1 SGHKS and CDR2 YYEKEE (reference sequence). The V end was cut by 4 bases, the J end by 11 bases, with 25 bases between. This CDR3 has 16 amino acids. CDR3 coding DNA: TGTGCCAGCAGCCAACGACTAGCGGGAGGGGAAGAGACCCAGCATTTT. Its protein is CASSQRLAGGEETQHF. Supplemented by reference TRBV5-5 and TRBJ1-5, the full variable domain reads DAGVTQSPTHLIKTRGQQVTLRCSPISGHKSVSWYQQVLGQGPQFIFQYYEKEERGRGNFPDRFSARQFPNYSSELNVNALLLGDSALYLCASSQRLAGGEETQHFGDGTRLSIL.

Worth noting for this clonotype: The germline gene is not matched at one end of the junction; a read error may be the cause. The CDR3 loop is CASSRAVERGTGELYF. In DNA, the CDR3 is TGTGCCAGCAGCCGAGCGGTGGAAAGGGGGACCGGGGAGCTGTACTTC. The J gene is TRBJ2-7, the V gene TRBV6-5; D perhaps matches TRBD1 (6 bases). CDR1 and CDR2 (germline): MNHEY, SVGAGI. This CDR3 has 16 amino acids.

In its sample, this clonotype was seen a few times. V and J are TRBV11-2 and TRBJ2-3; the D gene is possibly TRBD2 (6 bases). V was cut by 5 bases and J by 5 bases, with 17 bases left in between. From germline, CDR1 is SGHAT and CDR2 FQNNGV. The CDR3 runs 15 residues. The DNA of the CDR3 is TGTGCCAGCAGCCATTACCGGGAGCGACAAGATACGCAGTATTTT. This gives the protein CASSHYRERQDTQYF.

This clonotype was counted once. The junction departs from germline at one end; a sequencing error may be responsible. The V call is TRBV29-1, the J call TRBJ2-5; 12 bases fit TRBD1. The CDR3 covers 15 residues. Per the germline V gene, CDR1 is SQVTM and CDR2 is ANQGSEA. The CDR3 here is CSVEGGTGGGETRYF. CDR3 coding DNA: TGCAGCGTTGAAGGGGGGACAGGGGGCGGGGAGACCCGGTACTTC.

Many counts were recorded for this clonotype. V gene TRBV6-6 combines with J gene TRBJ2-7; maybe TRBD2 (6 bases). The V gene lost 0 bases and the J gene lost 0 bases, with 9 bases spanning the gap. The CDR3 extends over 15 amino acids. Germline V gene sequence: CDR1 MNHNY, CDR2 SVGAGI (reference sequence). The DNA of the CDR3 is TGTGCCAGCAGTTACTCCCGGGAGATCTCCTACGAGCAGTACTTC. Its translation is CASSYSREISYEQYF.

This clonotype was counted many times. This chain joins TRBV4-1 and TRBJ2-7; D unresolved. The V gene's germline CDR1 is MGHRA and CDR2 YSYEKL. The V end was cut by 1 base, the J end by 11 bases, with 12 bases between. This CDR3 is built from 12 residues. The CDR3 bases are TGCGCCAGCAGCCAAGGTCAGGACCGTAAGTACTTC. It yields the protein CASSQGQDRKYF.

This clonotype was seen at least ten times. The chain couples TRBV12-3 or TRBV12-4 to TRBJ1-1; D is possibly TRBD1 (5 bases). The length of the CDR3 is 15 residues. Trimming shortened V by 3 bases and J by 4 bases, and 15 bases separated the two germline ends. DNA of the CDR3: TGTGCCAGCAGTTTGACTGTTGGGACTCCCACTGAAGCTTTCTTT. It encodes CASSLTVGTPTEAFF.

This chain joins TRBV7-2 and TRBJ2-5; the D is unclear. Germline assignment: CDR1 SGHTA and CDR2 FQGNSA. Trimming stripped 5 bases from V and 11 bases from J, with 21 bases between. The CDR3 has 14 amino acids. The DNA for the CDR3 is TGTGCCAGCAGCCCCCTTGGCGGCCGAGATACGCAGTACTTC. It yields the protein CASSPLGGRDTQYF.

This clonotype was observed at least ten times. The V call is TRBV6-5, the J call TRBJ1-6; 8 nucleotides match TRBD1. The CDR3 runs 14 residues. CDR1 and CDR2 from the germline V gene are MNHEY and SVGAGI. V shed 7 bases and J 8 bases; nucleotides not matched to a gene: 7. CDR3 sequence (DNA): TGTGCCAGCACCGGACAGGGACTGGATTCACCCCTCCACTTT. Translating gives CASTGQGLDSPLHF.

A note on this clonotype: No conserved phenylalanine or tryptophan ends this CDR3, so it is likely a read error. The chain joins TRBV20-1 to TRBJ1-2, with unresolved D. Between the trimmed V and J ends, which lost 3 bases and 6 bases, there was a span of 14 bases. The V gene's germline CDR1 is DFQATT and CDR2 SNEGSKA (reference sequence). CDR3 length: 13 amino acids. The CDR3: CSARLGSRHGYTL. CDR3 nucleotide sequence: TGCAGTGCTAGGTTAGGGTCCCGCCATGGCTACACCCTC.

This clonotype was counted only a few times. The rearrangement joins TRBV5-1 to TRBJ2-7; 8 bases map to TRBD1. The J segment lost 2 bases and the V segment lost 1 base, leaving 11 bases of the junction unmatched. The CDR3 loop spans 17 amino acids. In germline, CDR1 is SGHRS, CDR2 YFSETQ. The CDR3 is CASSLYATTGAAYEQYF. Written as DNA, the CDR3 is TGCGCCAGCAGCTTGTATGCCACGACAGGGGCCGCCTACGAGCAGTACTTC. The full variable domain, its missing parts supplied by reference TRBV5-1 and TRBJ2-7, is KAGVTQTPRYLIKTRGQQVTLSCSPISGHRSVSWYQQTPGQGLQFLFEYFSETQRNKGNFPGRFSGRQFSNSRSEMNVSTLELGDSALYLCASSLYATTGAAYEQYFGPGTRLTVT.

To note about this clonotype: Given a much more abundant clone one base away, this may be a read error. This chain links TRBV5-1 with TRBJ2-7; D possibly corresponds to TRBD1 (8 bases). V lost 3 bases and J 3 bases, leaving 13 bases between the germline ends. Germline V gene sequence: CDR1 SGHRS, CDR2 YFSETQ. The CDR3 sequence is 14 residues long. As DNA, the CDR3 is TGCGCCAGCAGCTCGACAGGGGACTACTACGAGCAGTACTTC. This codes for CASSSTGDYYEQYF.

This clonotype was seen repeatedly, ten times or more. V and J are TRBV7-8 and TRBJ2-7; D perhaps matches TRBD1 (6 bases). Trimming removed 0 bases from V and 1 base from J, with 10 bases in between. This CDR3 comprises 15 residues. Germline values: CDR1 SGHVS, CDR2 FQNEAQ. CDR3 DNA sequence: TGTGCCAGCAGCTTAGCGTACCAGGGGTCCTACGAGCAGTACTTC. Protein sequence: CASSLAYQGSYEQYF.

There are many counts of this clonotype. The genes are TRBV5-6 and TRBJ1-5, with unresolved D. This CDR3 comprises 15 residues. Trimming took off 0 bases at V and 5 bases at J, with 12 bases between the two ends. Germline CDR1 SGHDT, CDR2 YYEEEE. The CDR3 nucleotides are TGTGCCAGCAGCTTGGCCACCGTGGAGGATCAGCCCCAGCATTTT. Its translation: CASSLATVEDQPQHF. Full variable domain (missing parts from reference TRBV5-6 and TRBJ1-5): DAGVTQSPTHLIKTRGQQVTLRCSPKSGHDTVSWYQQALGQGPQFIFQYYEEEERQRGNFPDRFSGHQFPNYSSELNVNALLLGDSALYLCASSLATVEDQPQHFGDGTRLSIL.

This clonotype was found many times. The rearrangement joins TRBV10-3 to TRBJ2-5, with D tentatively TRBD1 or TRBD2 (5 bases each). The CDR3 length is 16 residues. Germline V gene lookup returns CDR1 ENHRY and CDR2 SYGVKD. Deletions cut 6 bases from V and 7 bases from J, with 24 bases between. The CDR3 coding sequence is TGTGCCATCAGACAAGCCACTCCGGGACCCGAAGGGACCCAGTACTTC. The encoded protein is CAIRQATPGPEGTQYF.

The CDR3 sequence: CASTTHFGLVYEQYF. The CDR3 coding sequence is TGTGCCAGCACCACTCACTTCGGACTAGTCTACGAGCAGTACTTC. This chain joins TRBV7-2 and TRBJ2-7, with TRBD2 identical over 7 bases. The trim removed 7 bases at V and 3 bases at J, leaving 12 bases unmatched. There are 15 residues in the CDR3. CDR1 and CDR2 (germline): SGHTA, FQGNSA.

The chain uses TRBV7-3 and TRBJ2-5; TRBD1 or TRBD2 may be the D gene (5 bases each). Trimming left V 5 bases short and J 9 bases short, with 16 bases between. CDR1 is SGHTA, CDR2 FQGTGA, per germline. This CDR3 has 13 amino acids. CDR3 DNA: TGTGCCAGCAGCCTGTGGGGGAGTCAGCCCCAGTACTTC. Its protein is CASSLWGSQPQYF.

The rearrangement uses TRBV2 and TRBJ2-7; possibly TRBD2 for D (6 bases). The CDR3 sequence is 16 residues long. Trimming stripped 7 bases from V and 7 bases from J, with 26 bases between. Per the germline V gene, CDR1 is SNHLY and CDR2 is FYNNEI. CDR3 sequence: CASNPRLGTSYNEQYF. As DNA, the CDR3 is TGTGCCAGCAATCCCAGACTAGGCACCTCCTACAATGAGCAGTACTTC.

The rearrangement joins TRBV18 to TRBJ2-7; 10 bases map to TRBD2. Germline V CDR1 and CDR2: KGHSH, LQKENI. V shed 3 bases and J 2 bases; nucleotides not matched to a gene: 4. CDR3 length: 15 residues. The CDR3 DNA reads as TGTGCCAGCTCACCGCAGACTAGCGGGCCCTACGAGCAGTACTTC. This gives the protein CASSPQTSGPYEQYF.

The sample holds one count of this clonotype. This sequence joins TRBV29-1 and TRBJ1-2, with D uncertain. Germline V gene sequence: CDR1 SQVTM, CDR2 ANQGSEA. The CDR3 consists of 14 residues. V was cut by 4 bases and J by 8 bases, with 20 bases left in between. The CDR3 DNA reads TGCAGCGTTGGACGCGATGCGCGGGCTGGAGGCTACACCTTC. This codes for CSVGRDARAGGYTF.

This clonotype was picked up many times. The chain links TRBV12-3 or TRBV12-4 to TRBJ2-7; 7 bases are shared with TRBD2. The CDR3 spans 15 residues. V shed 5 bases, J shed 2 bases, and the junction held 9 bases outside the gene matches. This CDR3 is CASSRKAGPAYEQYF. The CDR3, as DNA: TGTGCCAGCAGTCGTAAAGCGGGACCAGCCTACGAGCAGTACTTC.